This T cell receptor (beta chain) came from a study of vaccination and CD4 T cells after COVID-19. Germline V lookup: CDR1 MNHEY, CDR2 SMNVEV (reference sequence). The trim removed 6 bases at V and 4 bases at J, leaving 16 bases unmatched. CDR3 length equals 18 residues. Treatment defined: approximately 9-day PBMC culture with coronavirus spike peptide pools or control peptides (ViraFEST assay). Before TCRs were sequenced, ViraFEST expanded antigen-specific T cells with peptide pools. Cultures of PBMCs, some 2 million per well, were set up with around 9.7 IU/ml IL-2 and roughly 10 ug/ml peptide pools. Concerning this clonotype: Antigen specificity is unknown.

Study-level results: Clonotypes reactive to SARS-CoV-2 had a median that went up from approximately 21 to 38, but not significantly.

An Oncomine TCR Beta short-read assay was used to sequence the DNA from cultured CD4+ T cells. TCRdb redid the calling of the PCR reads with MiXCR, one entry per CDR3 protein. This table has fewer than 15,000 distinct CDR3 sequences, under 40% appearing once. Sequenced here: CD4+ T cells from blood, cultured in vitro, sampled after SARS-CoV-2 vaccination. This receptor was taken from a human donor who had recovered from COVID-19. The chain has TRBV27 and TRBJ2-2, with 8 bases that match TRBD2. This chain's CDR3 is CASRQDRGGLRGTGELFF. CDR3 coding DNA: TGTGCCAGCAGACAAGACCGGGGGGGCCTACGGGGCACCGGGGAGCTGTTTTTT.